The 4 T cell receptor beta chains below come from one sample, sequenced in a study of blood T cell repertoires in COVID-19. Sequencing used immunoSEQ multiplex PCR; TCRdb keeps in-frame clones, though not all of them. The sample lists 250,000 to 300,000 clones, 75% to 95% seen once, with about 1.1% in the top ten. The specimen was PBMCs or T cells enriched from blood (not recorded which). Source of these receptors: a woman younger than 45 who had recovered from COVID-19.

V is TRBV10-1 and J is TRBJ2-3, with 10 bases aligning to TRBD2. The CDR3 totals 18 residues. Unmatched junction bases numbered 10, after V lost 3 bases and J lost 1 base. Germline CDR1 WNHNN, CDR2 SYGVQD (reference sequence). CDR3 coding DNA: TGCGCCAGCAGTGAAAACGTGGTACTAGCGGGATGCACAGATACGCAGTATTTT. This gives the protein CASSENVVLAGCTDTQYF.

This chain joins TRBV30 and TRBJ2-6; D unresolved. The CDR3 totals 15 residues. In germline, CDR1 is GTSNPN, CDR2 SVGIG (reference sequence). The ends were cut back, 3 bases at V and 0 bases at J, with 9 bases in the middle. CDR3 protein: CAWSGFNSGANVLTF. CDR3 nucleotide sequence: TGTGCCTGGAGCGGGTTTAACTCTGGGGCCAACGTCCTGACTTTC.

The J gene is TRBJ2-7, the V gene TRBV27; D remains ambiguous. The CDR3 consists of 10 residues. Germline V lookup: CDR1 MNHEY, CDR2 SMNVEV (reference sequence). With 10 bases removed from V and 12 bases from J, the gap between germline ends came to 16 bases. The chain's CDR3 is CATFYLRWYF. The DNA for the CDR3 is TGTGCCACCTTTTACTTGCGGTGGTACTTC.

As to this clone: Relative to the germline gene, one junction end is altered; a read error may explain this. V and J are TRBV11-2 and TRBJ2-7, with TRBD1 matching 10 bases. CDR3 length: 19 amino acids. The V gene's germline CDR1 is SGHAT and CDR2 FQNNGV. The CDR3 loop is CASSLEWSLGQGITYEQYF. In DNA form, the CDR3 reads TGTGCCAGTAGCTTAGAGTGGTCATTGGGACAGGGGATTACCTACGAGCAGTACTTC. Looking up the rest from reference TRBV11-2 and TRBJ2-7 gives the full variable domain: EAGVAQSPRYKIIEKRQSVAFWCNPISGHATLYWYQQILGQGPKLLIQFQNNGVVDDSQLPKDRFSAERLKGVDSTLKIQPAKLEDSAVYLCASSLEWSLGQGITYEQYFGPGTRLTVT.